Reported below is one T cell receptor beta chain. This CDR3 has 15 residues. Germline lookup yields CDR1 MNHNS and CDR2 SASEGT. Trimming cost V 1 base and J 2 bases, with 12 bases left between them. The method was immunoSEQ multiplex PCR; TCRdb's version includes in-frame clones alone and lacks a portion of them. Of about 99,000 clones in the sample, 89% were seen once. This entry belongs to a study of blood T cell repertoires in COVID-19. Study-wide context: PBMCs, B-cell-depleted T cells, or T cells were the source of the cDNA or gDNA that made up the material.

Sequenced material: peripheral blood. This clonotype originated in an older woman with acute or convalescent COVID-19. This chain links TRBV6-1 with TRBJ2-7; a weak D match, TRBD2 (6 bases). CDR3 nucleotides: TGTGCCAGCAGTGAAGGGTTTAGCGGAACCTACGAGCAGTACTTC. Residues: CASSEGFSGTYEQYF.